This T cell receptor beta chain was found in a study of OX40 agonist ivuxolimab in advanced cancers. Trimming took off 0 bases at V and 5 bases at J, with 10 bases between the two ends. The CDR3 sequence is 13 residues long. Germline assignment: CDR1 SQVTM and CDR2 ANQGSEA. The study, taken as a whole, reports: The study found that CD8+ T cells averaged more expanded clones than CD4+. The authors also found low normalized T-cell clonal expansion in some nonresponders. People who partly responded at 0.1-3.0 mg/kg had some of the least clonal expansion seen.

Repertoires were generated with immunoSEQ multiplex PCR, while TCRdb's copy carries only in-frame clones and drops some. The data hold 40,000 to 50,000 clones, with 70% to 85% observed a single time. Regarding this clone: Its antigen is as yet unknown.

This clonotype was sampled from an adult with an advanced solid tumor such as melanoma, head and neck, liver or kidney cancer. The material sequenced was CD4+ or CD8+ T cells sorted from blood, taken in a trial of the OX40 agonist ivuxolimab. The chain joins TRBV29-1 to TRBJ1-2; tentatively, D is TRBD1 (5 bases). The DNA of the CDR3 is TGCAGCGTTGAAGAGGGGGGAGGGTATGGCTACACCTTC. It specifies CSVEEGGGYGYTF.